These 8 T cell receptor beta chains came from one sample sequenced in a study of PD-L1 blockade in urothelial cancer. Here immunoSEQ multiplex PCR was the method, and the copy in TCRdb shows in-frame clones only, minus some. The table shows some 100,000 clones, with roughly nine tenths occurring only once. The input for sequencing was PBMCs, taken around atezolizumab (anti-PD-L1) treatment. The receptors originated from an elderly woman with urothelial cancer.

V is TRBV5-1 and J is TRBJ2-2; possible D gene TRBD2, 6 bases. Germline CDR1 is SGHRS and CDR2 is YFSETQ. V lost 0 bases and J 6 bases, leaving 12 bases between the germline ends. This CDR3 contains 15 residues. This CDR3 reads CASSLGTTSAGELFF. The DNA for the CDR3 is TGCGCCAGCAGCTTGGGGACTACGTCTGCCGGGGAGCTGTTTTTT.

In its sample, this clone was seen a few times. The chain is built from TRBV5-1 and TRBJ2-3; TRBD2 matches at 12 bases. Losses at the gene ends were 0 bases for V and 4 bases for J; bases not matched to a gene: 6. Per the germline V gene, CDR1 is SGHRS and CDR2 is YFSETQ. CDR3 size: 17 residues. Here the CDR3 reads CASSLAMTSGSPDTQYF. CDR3 in DNA: TGCGCCAGCAGCTTGGCCATGACTAGCGGGAGTCCAGATACGCAGTATTTT.

The chain carries TRBV30 and TRBJ2-1, with 7 bases lining up with TRBD2. The germline gives CDR1 GTSNPN, CDR2 SVGIG (reference sequence). Trimming removed 8 bases from V and 0 bases from J; junction bases left unmatched: 16. The CDR3 totals 17 residues. CDR3 residues: CATGGSGHWISYNEQFF. CDR3 in DNA: TGTGCCACGGGAGGTAGCGGGCACTGGATCTCCTACAATGAGCAGTTCTTC.

CDR3 amino acids: CASSVGSGRVEQFF. The CDR3, as DNA: TGTGCCAGCAGCGTTGGTAGCGGGAGGGTAGAGCAGTTCTTC. This rearrangement joins TRBV9 to TRBJ2-1, with 11 bases fitting TRBD2. The CDR3 runs to 14 residues. The germline V gene encodes CDR1 SGDLS and CDR2 YYNGEE. The V segment lost 2 bases and the J segment 10 bases; nucleotides outside the gene matches: 5.

The chain recombines TRBV6-5 with TRBJ2-5, with D perhaps matching TRBD1 (6 bases). The V end lost 2 bases, the J end lost 2 bases, and 12 bases lay between the germline ends. CDR1 is MNHEY, CDR2 SVGAGI, per germline. There are 15 residues in the CDR3. This CDR3 reads CASSYQGHLQETQYF. CDR3 nucleotide sequence: TGTGCCAGCAGTTACCAGGGACACCTACAAGAGACCCAGTACTTC.

This chain joins TRBV9 and TRBJ1-1; the match to TRBD1 covers 7 bases. Germline CDR1 and CDR2: SGDLS and YYNGEE. The length of the CDR3 is 17 residues. The V and J ends lost 0 bases and 6 bases, in that order; junction bases with no gene match: 14. The CDR3 nucleotides are TGTGCCAGCAGCGTAGCCCCGACAGGGCAGCCTTTCTCTGAAGCTTTCTTT. Protein product: CASSVAPTGQPFSEAFF.

The chain recombines TRBV28 with TRBJ2-1; D is undetermined. Trimming shortened V by 5 bases and J by 0 bases, and 11 bases separated the two germline ends. The V gene's germline CDR1 is MDHEN and CDR2 SYDVKM. The CDR3 is 15 amino acids. The CDR3, as DNA: TGTGCCAGCAGTAGCCAGGATGTCTCCTACAATGAGCAGTTCTTC. Protein sequence: CASSSQDVSYNEQFF.

The chain carries TRBV6-5 and TRBJ2-7; 8 bases fit TRBD1. J gave up 2 bases and V 6 bases, and 9 bases lay outside the gene matches. Germline-derived CDR1 and CDR2 are MNHEY and SVGAGI. This CDR3 has 15 amino acids. The CDR3 loop reads CASSGSGGRPYEQYF. CDR3 DNA: TGTGCCAGCAGCGGTTCAGGGGGCCGACCCTACGAGCAGTACTTC.